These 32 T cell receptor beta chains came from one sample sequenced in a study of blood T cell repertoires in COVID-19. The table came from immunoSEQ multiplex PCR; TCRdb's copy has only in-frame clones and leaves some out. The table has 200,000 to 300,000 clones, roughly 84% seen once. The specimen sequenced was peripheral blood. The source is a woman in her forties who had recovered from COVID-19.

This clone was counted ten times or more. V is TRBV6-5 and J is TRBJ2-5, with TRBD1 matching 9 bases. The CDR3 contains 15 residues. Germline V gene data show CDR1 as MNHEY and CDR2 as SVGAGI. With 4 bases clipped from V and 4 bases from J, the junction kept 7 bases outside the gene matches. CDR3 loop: CASSLQQGARETQYF. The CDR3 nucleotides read TGTGCCAGCAGTTTGCAACAGGGGGCAAGAGAGACCCAGTACTTC.

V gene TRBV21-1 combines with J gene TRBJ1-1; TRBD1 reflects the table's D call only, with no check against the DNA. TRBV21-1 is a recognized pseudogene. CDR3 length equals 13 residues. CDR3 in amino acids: CASSVYRNTEAFF. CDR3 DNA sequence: TGTGCCAGCAGCGTGTACAGGAACACTGAAGCTTTCTTT.

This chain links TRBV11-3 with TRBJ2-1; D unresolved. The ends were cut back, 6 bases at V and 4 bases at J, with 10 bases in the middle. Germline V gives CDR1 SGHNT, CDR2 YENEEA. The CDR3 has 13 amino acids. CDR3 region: CASRSPRYNEQFF. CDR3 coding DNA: TGTGCCAGCAGGTCGCCTAGATACAATGAGCAGTTCTTC.

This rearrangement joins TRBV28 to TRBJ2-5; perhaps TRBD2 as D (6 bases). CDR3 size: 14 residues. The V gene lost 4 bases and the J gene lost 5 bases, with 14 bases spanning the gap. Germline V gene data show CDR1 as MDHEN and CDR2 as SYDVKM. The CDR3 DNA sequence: TGTGCCAGCAGTTATCGGGGGTCGTTGGAGACCCAGTACTTC. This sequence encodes CASSYRGSLETQYF.

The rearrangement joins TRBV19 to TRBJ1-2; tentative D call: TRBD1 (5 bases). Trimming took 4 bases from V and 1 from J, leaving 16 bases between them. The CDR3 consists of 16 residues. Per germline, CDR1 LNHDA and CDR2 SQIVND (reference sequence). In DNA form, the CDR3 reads TGTGCCAGTAGTACCCACGCGGGGACCAATAACTATGGCTACACCTTC. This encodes CASSTHAGTNNYGYTF.

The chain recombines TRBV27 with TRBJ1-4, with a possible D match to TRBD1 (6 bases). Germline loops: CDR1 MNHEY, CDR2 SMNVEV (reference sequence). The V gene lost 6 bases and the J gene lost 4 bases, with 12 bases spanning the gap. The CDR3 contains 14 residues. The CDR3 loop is CASRTGQVNEKLFF. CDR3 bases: TGTGCCAGCAGAACAGGGCAGGTTAATGAAAAACTGTTTTTT.

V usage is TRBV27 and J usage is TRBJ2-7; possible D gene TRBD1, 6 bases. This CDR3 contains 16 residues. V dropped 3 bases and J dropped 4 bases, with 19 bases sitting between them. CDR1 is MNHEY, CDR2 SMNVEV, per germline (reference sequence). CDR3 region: CASSLSFTGLRYEQYF. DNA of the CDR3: TGTGCCAGCAGTTTGAGTTTTACAGGGCTTAGGTACGAGCAGTACTTC.

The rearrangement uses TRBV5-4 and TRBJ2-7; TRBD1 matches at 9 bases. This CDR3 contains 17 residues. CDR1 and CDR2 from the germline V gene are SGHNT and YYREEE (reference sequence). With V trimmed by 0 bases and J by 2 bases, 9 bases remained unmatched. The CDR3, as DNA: TGTGCCAGCAGCTTGGGTCCAACAGGGGGCATTGCCTACGAGCAGTACTTC. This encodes CASSLGPTGGIAYEQYF.

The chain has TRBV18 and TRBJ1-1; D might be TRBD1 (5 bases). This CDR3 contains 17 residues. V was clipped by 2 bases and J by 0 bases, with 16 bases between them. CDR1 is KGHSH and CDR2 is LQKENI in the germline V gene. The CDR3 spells CASSPEFTGLMNTEAFF. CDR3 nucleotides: TGTGCCAGCTCACCAGAGTTCACAGGTTTGATGAACACTGAAGCTTTCTTT.

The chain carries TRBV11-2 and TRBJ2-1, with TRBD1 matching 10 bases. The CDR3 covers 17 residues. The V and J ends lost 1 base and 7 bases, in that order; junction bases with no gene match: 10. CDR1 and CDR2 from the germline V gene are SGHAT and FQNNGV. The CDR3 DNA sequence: TGTGCCAGCAGCTTAGCCGGCCCGACAGGGGGCAAGAATGAGCAGTTCTTC. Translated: CASSLAGPTGGKNEQFF. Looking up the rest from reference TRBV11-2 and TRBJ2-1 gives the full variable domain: EAGVAQSPRYKIIEKRQSVAFWCNPISGHATLYWYQQILGQGPKLLIQFQNNGVVDDSQLPKDRFSAERLKGVDSTLKIQPAKLEDSAVYLCASSLAGPTGGKNEQFFGPGTRLTVL.

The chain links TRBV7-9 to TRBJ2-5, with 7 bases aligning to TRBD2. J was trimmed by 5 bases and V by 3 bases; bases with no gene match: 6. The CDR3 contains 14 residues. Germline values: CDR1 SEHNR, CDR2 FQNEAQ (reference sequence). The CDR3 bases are TGTGCCAGCAGCTTCCACGGGGGGAGGGAGACCCAGTACTTC. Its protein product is CASSFHGGRETQYF. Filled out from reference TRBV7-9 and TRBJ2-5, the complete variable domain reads DTGVSQNPRHKITKRGQNVTFRCDPISEHNRLYWYRQTLGQGPEFLTYFQNEAQLEKSRLLSDRFSAERPKGSFSTLEIQRTEQGDSAMYLCASSFHGGRETQYFGPGTRLLVL.

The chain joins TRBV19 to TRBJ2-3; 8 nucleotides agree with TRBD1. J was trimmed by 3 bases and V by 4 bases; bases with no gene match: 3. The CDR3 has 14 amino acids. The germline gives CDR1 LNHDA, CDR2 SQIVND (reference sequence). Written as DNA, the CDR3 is TGTGCCAGTAGTACCGGGACAGGTACAGATACGCAGTATTTT. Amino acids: CASSTGTGTDTQYF.

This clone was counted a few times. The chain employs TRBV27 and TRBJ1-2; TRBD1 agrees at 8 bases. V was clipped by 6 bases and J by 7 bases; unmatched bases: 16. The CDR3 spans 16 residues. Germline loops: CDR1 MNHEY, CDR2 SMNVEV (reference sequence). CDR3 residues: CASSQNGQGGLRGYTF. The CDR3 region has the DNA TGTGCCAGCAGCCAAAACGGACAGGGAGGCCTGCGTGGCTACACCTTC.

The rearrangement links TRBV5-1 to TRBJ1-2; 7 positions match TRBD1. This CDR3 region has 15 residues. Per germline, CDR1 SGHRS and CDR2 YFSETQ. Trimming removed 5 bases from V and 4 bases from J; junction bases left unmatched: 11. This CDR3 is CASRRRQGESYGYTF. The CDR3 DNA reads TGCGCCAGCAGAAGGAGACAGGGTGAGTCCTATGGCTACACCTTC.

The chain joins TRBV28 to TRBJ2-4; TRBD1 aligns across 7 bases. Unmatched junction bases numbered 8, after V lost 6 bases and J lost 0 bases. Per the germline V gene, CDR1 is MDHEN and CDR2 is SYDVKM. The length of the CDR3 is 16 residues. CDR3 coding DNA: TGTGCCAGCAGGCAACCGGGACAGTTAGCCAAAAACATTCAGTACTTC. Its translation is CASRQPGQLAKNIQYF.

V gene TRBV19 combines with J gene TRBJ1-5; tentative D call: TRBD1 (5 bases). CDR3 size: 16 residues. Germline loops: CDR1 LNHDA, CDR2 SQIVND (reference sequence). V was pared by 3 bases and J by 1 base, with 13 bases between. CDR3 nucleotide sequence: TGTGCCAGTAGTATCCGGGGGAGGGTGAGCAATCAGCCCCAGCATTTT. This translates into CASSIRGRVSNQPQHF.

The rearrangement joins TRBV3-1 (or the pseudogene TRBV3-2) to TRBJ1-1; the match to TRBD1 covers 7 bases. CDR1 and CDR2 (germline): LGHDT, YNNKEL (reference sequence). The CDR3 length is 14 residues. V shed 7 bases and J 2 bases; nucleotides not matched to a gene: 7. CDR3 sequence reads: CASTNGQVNTEAFF. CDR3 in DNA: TGTGCCAGCACCAACGGACAGGTAAACACTGAAGCTTTCTTT.

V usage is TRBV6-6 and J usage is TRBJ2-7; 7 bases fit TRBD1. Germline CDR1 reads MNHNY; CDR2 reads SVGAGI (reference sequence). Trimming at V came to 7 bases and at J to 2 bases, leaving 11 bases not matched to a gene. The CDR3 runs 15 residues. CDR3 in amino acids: CASTPPGQRTYEQYF. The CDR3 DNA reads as TGTGCCAGCACCCCACCGGGACAGAGGACCTACGAGCAGTACTTC.

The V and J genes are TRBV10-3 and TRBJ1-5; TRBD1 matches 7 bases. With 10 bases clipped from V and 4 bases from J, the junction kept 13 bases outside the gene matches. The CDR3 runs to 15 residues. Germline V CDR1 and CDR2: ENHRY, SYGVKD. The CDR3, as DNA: TGTGCCACCCGGTTAGAGACAGGGATTAATCAGCCCCAGCATTTT. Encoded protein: CATRLETGINQPQHF.

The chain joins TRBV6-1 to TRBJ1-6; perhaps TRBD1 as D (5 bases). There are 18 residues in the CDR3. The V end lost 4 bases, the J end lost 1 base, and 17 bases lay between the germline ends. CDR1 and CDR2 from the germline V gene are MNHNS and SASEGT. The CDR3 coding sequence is TGTGCCAGCAGTGTTTACAGTGCATCAGGGTCCTATAATTCACCCCTCCACTTT. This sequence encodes CASSVYSASGSYNSPLHF.

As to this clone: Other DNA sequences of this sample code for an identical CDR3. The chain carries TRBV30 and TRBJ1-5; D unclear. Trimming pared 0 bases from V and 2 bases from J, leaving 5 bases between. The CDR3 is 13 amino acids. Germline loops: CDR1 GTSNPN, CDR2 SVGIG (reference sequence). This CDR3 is CAWSVGGNQPQHF. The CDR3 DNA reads TGTGCCTGGAGTGTGGGCGGCAATCAGCCCCAGCATTTT.

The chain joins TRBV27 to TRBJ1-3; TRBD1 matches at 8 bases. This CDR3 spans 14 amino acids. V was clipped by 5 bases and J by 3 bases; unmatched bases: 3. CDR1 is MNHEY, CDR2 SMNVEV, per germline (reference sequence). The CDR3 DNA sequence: TGTGCCAGCAGTCTGACAGGGGTTGGAAACACCATATATTTT. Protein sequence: CASSLTGVGNTIYF.

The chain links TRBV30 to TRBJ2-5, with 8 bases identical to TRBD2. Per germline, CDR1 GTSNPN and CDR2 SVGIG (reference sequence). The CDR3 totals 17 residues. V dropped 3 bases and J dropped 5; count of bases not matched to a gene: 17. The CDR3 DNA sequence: TGTGCCTGGAGCCCAACTAGCGGCCGGCCTCTCGTGGAGACCCAGTACTTC. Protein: CAWSPTSGRPLVETQYF.

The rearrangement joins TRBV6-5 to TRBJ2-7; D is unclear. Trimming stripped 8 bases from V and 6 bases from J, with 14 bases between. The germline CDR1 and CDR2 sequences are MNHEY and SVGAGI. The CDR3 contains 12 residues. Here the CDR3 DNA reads TGTGCCAGCCGTCTGTTCGAGAGCGAGCAGTACTTC. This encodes CASRLFESEQYF.

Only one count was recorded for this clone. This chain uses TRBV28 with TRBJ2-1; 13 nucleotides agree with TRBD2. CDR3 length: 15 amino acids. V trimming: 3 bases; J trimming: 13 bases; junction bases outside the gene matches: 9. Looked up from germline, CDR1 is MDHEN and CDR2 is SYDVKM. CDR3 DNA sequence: TGTGCCAGCAGTTTGGGTCGACTAGCGGGGGGATTACAGTTCTTC. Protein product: CASSLGRLAGGLQFF.

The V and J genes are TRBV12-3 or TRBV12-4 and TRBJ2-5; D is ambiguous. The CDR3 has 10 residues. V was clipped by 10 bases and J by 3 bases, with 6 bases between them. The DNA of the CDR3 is TGTGCCACCTCTGAAGAGACCCAGTACTTC. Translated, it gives CATSEETQYF.

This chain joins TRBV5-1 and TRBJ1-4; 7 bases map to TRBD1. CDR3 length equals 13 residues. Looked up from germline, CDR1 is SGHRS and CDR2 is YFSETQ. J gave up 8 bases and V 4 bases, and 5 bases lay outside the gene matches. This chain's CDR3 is CASSLRDSEKLFF. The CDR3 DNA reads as TGCGCCAGCAGCCTCCGGGACAGCGAAAAACTGTTTTTT.

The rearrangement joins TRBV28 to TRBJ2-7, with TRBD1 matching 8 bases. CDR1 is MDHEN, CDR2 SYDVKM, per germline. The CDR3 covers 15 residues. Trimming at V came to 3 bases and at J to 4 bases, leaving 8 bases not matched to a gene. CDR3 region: CASSLVTGGLYEQYF. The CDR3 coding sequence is TGTGCCAGCAGTTTGGTCACAGGGGGATTGTACGAGCAGTACTTC.

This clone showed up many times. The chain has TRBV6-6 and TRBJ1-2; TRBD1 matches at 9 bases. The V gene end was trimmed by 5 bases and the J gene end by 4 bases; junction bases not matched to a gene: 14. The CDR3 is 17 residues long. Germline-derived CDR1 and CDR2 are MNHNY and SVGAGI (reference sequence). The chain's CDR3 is CASSPRTGVRGGYGYTF. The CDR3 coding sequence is TGTGCCAGCAGTCCCAGGACAGGGGTGCGCGGGGGCTATGGCTACACCTTC.

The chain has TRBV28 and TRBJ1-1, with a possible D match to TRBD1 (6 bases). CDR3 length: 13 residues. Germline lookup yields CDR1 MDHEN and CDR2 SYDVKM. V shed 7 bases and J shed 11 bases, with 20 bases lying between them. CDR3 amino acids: CASILGTMGRAFF. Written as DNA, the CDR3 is TGTGCCAGCATCCTCGGGACAATGGGACGGGCTTTCTTT.

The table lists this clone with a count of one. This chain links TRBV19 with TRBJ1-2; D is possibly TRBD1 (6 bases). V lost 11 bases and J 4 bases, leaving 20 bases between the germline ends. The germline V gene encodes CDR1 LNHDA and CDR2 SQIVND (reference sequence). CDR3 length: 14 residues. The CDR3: CAPEAAGASYGYTF. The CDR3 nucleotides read TGTGCCCCCGAGGCGGCAGGGGCCTCCTATGGCTACACCTTC.

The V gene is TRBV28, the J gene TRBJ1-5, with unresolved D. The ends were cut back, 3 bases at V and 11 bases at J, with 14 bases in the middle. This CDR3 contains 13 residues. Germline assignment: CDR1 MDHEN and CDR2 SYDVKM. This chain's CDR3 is CASSLASTGSQHF. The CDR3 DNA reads TGTGCCAGCAGTTTGGCCTCAACGGGGTCCCAGCATTTT. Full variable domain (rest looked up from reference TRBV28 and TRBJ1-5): DVKVTQSSRYLVKRTGEKVFLECVQDMDHENMFWYRQDPGLGLRLIYFSYDVKMKEKGDIPEGYSVSREKKERFSLILESASTNQTSMYLCASSLASTGSQHFGDGTRLSIL.